The 5 T cell receptor beta chains below all came from one sample that was sequenced in a study of T cell responses to AZD1222 COVID-19 vaccine. The repertoire was sequenced with immunoSEQ multiplex PCR; TCRdb's copy has only in-frame clones and lacks some. The sample comprises some 150,000 clones, around 92% of which are singletons, and 3% to 4.5% rests with the top ten. The sequencing here drew on peripheral blood, taken 28 days after the second AZD1222 dose. The receptors shown here come from an adult who received the AZD1222 COVID-19 vaccine.

This chain connects TRBV10-3 to TRBJ2-5, with a weak D call TRBD2 (6 bases). Germline V gene lookup returns CDR1 ENHRY and CDR2 SYGVKD. This CDR3 is built from 15 residues. V gave up 3 bases and J gave up 2 bases, with 13 bases separating them. CDR3 amino acids: CAISEMEGRQETQYF. The CDR3 bases are TGTGCCATCAGTGAAATGGAGGGACGTCAAGAGACCCAGTACTTC.

The gene calls are TRBV7-8 and TRBJ1-1; TRBD1 is a possible D gene (5 bases). CDR1 SGHVS and CDR2 FQNEAQ come from the germline V gene. V was trimmed by 4 bases and J by 4 bases, leaving 10 bases between them. The CDR3 totals 13 residues. Here the CDR3 reads CASSWGEATEAFF. CDR3 nucleotide sequence: TGTGCCAGCAGCTGGGGGGAAGCCACTGAAGCTTTCTTT. Full variable domain (remainder filled in from reference TRBV7-8 and TRBJ1-1): GAGVSQSPRYKVAKRGQDVALRCDPISGHVSLFWYQQALGQGPEFLTYFQNEAQLDKSGLPSDRFFAERPEGSVSTLKIQRTQQEDSAVYLCASSWGEATEAFFGQGTRLTVV.

The gene calls are TRBV19 and TRBJ1-5; no definite D call. This CDR3 is 17 amino acids long. Germline CDR1 LNHDA, CDR2 SQIVND (reference sequence). V was shortened by 5 bases and J by 0 bases, with 17 bases between the two germline ends. The CDR3 DNA sequence: TGTGCCAGTAGTCCCCGCCCGACTGTGTATAGCAATCAGCCCCAGCATTTT. Its translation is CASSPRPTVYSNQPQHF.

The CDR3 region is CASTLFGAQPQHF. The CDR3 DNA sequence: TGTGCCAGCACCCTTTTTGGGGCGCAGCCCCAGCATTTT. The chain carries TRBV12-3 or TRBV12-4 and TRBJ1-5, with D possibly TRBD1 on 5 matching bases. This CDR3 is 13 amino acids long. Trimming cost V 7 bases and J 7 bases, with 14 bases left between them.

This chain uses TRBV4-3 with TRBJ2-7; 8 bases fit TRBD1. Germline loops: CDR1 LGHNA, CDR2 YSLEER. Losses at the gene ends were 1 base for V and 1 base for J; bases not matched to a gene: 3. CDR3 length equals 15 residues. This chain's CDR3 is CASSQGRQGSYEQYF. CDR3 DNA sequence: TGCGCCAGCAGCCAAGGACGACAGGGGTCCTACGAGCAGTACTTC.